This TCR beta chain comes out of a study of T cells after yellow fever vaccination. TCRdb analysed the 5' RACE reads with MiXCR anew, one entry per CDR3 protein. The sample holds 500,000 to 550,000 distinct CDR3 sequences, 20% to 25% seen once. With 4 bases clipped from V and 3 bases from J, the junction kept 10 bases outside the gene matches. CDR1 and CDR2 from the germline V gene are LGHNA and YNFKEQ. CDR3 length: 16 residues. The source material was PBMCs, sampled approximately 20 days after the first yellow fever vaccination. The sequence was collected from a man between 18 and 35 years old who received the YFV17D yellow fever vaccine. The genes are TRBV4-2 and TRBJ2-7, with 9 bases identical to TRBD1. CDR3 residues: CASSPLRDREYYEQYF. CDR3 DNA sequence: TGTGCCAGCAGCCCACTGCGGGACAGGGAATACTACGAGCAGTACTTC.